These 23 T cell receptor beta chains originate from one sample sequenced in a study of shared clonotypes between healthy human individuals. Libraries were prepared by immunoSEQ multiplex PCR; TCRdb keeps only in-frame clonotypes and omits some of them. The sample shows roughly 1,100,000 clones, approximately 72% of them seen only once. The sequenced sample was memory CD4+ T cells sorted from blood. Subset indicated: CD45RA-negative fraction. The source is a man aged 18-30 years in good health.

This rearrangement joins TRBV2 to TRBJ2-7, with D possibly being TRBD2 (5 bases). V lost 6 bases, J lost 6 bases, and 15 bases lay in between. CDR1 and CDR2 from the germline V gene are SNHLY and FYNNEI. The CDR3 consists of 13 residues. CDR3 DNA: TGTGCCAGCAGCCCCCTGGGAGTGGCCGAGCAGTACTTC. Translated, it gives CASSPLGVAEQYF. Drawing the rest from reference TRBV2 and TRBJ2-7, the complete variable domain is EPEVTQTPSHQVTQMGQEVILRCVPISNHLYFYWYRQILGQKVEFLVSFYNNEISEKSEIFDDQFSVERPDGSNFTLKIRSTKLEDSAMYFCASSPLGVAEQYFGPGTRLTVT.

This clone has only a few counts. The chain recombines TRBV30 with TRBJ1-1, with D possibly being TRBD1 (5 bases). Per the germline V gene, CDR1 is GTSNPN and CDR2 is SVGIG (reference sequence). The ends were cut back, 4 bases at V and 10 bases at J, with 13 bases in the middle. This CDR3 has 11 amino acids. CDR3 amino acids: CAWIGDRRAFF. The CDR3, as DNA: TGTGCCTGGATAGGGGACCGGCGAGCTTTCTTT.

Ten or more counts support this clone. The chain is built from TRBV6-1 and TRBJ1-1; D unresolved. CDR1 and CDR2 from the germline V gene are MNHNS and SASEGT. This CDR3 has 13 residues. V lost 5 bases and J 4 bases, leaving 11 bases between the germline ends. CDR3 protein: CASSIDEGTEAFF. Written as DNA, the CDR3 is TGTGCCAGCAGTATAGATGAGGGCACTGAAGCTTTCTTT.

The chain joins TRBV29-1 to TRBJ1-1, with D possibly being TRBD1 (5 bases). CDR1 and CDR2 (germline): SQVTM, ANQGSEA. CDR3 length: 14 residues. Trimming pared 6 bases from V and 0 bases from J, leaving 14 bases between. This CDR3 is CSVGQGVMNTEAFF. CDR3 nucleotide sequence: TGCAGCGTCGGACAAGGGGTAATGAACACTGAAGCTTTCTTT. Based on the CDR3 plus reference TRBV29-1 and TRBJ1-1, the full variable domain is SAVISQKPSRDICQRGTSLTIQCQVDSQVTMMFWYRQQPGQSLTLIATANQGSEATYESGFVIDKFPISRPNLTFSTLTVSNMSPEDSSIYLCSVGQGVMNTEAFFGQGTRLTVV.

The chain is built from TRBV6-1 and TRBJ1-5, with 11 positions matching TRBD1. The CDR3 contains 15 residues. Germline trimming cut 8 bases from V and 3 bases from J; bases unmatched to any gene: 6. Per the germline V gene, CDR1 is MNHNS and CDR2 is SASEGT. CDR3 bases: TGTGCCAGCGGACAGGGGGCACGCGACAATCAGCCCCAGCATTTT. Translation: CASGQGARDNQPQHF.

The CDR3 bases are TGCGCCAGCAGCCAGGAGCGGGGGCGCAGCACAGATACGCAGTATTTT. The encoded protein is CASSQERGRSTDTQYF. V gene TRBV5-1 combines with J gene TRBJ2-3; TRBD2 matches at 8 bases. Germline V gene sequence: CDR1 SGHRS, CDR2 YFSETQ. The CDR3 spans 16 residues. V gave up 4 bases and J gave up 0 bases; unmatched junction bases: 7.

This clone was seen a single time. V gene TRBV30 combines with J gene TRBJ2-7, with a possible D match to TRBD1 (9 bases). Trimming stripped 6 bases from V and 2 bases from J, with 23 bases between. The CDR3 totals 16 residues. Germline V CDR1 and CDR2: GTSNPN, SVGIG (reference sequence). In nucleotides, the CDR3 is TGTGCCTGTAATCGGGCGGGGGGACAGGGTCCCTACGAGCAGTACTTC. Amino acid sequence: CACNRAGGQGPYEQYF.

V is TRBV7-2 and J is TRBJ2-7; TRBD1 matches 9 bases. The CDR3 length is 14 residues. The V and J ends lost 5 bases and 3 bases, in that order; junction bases with no gene match: 5. Germline CDR1 is SGHTA and CDR2 is FQGNSA. CDR3 region: CASSRGQGNYEQYF. CDR3 sequence (DNA): TGTGCCAGCAGCCGAGGACAGGGGAACTACGAGCAGTACTTC.

The chain has TRBV5-4 and TRBJ2-3, with a possible D match to TRBD1 (5 bases). In germline, CDR1 is SGHNT, CDR2 YYREEE (reference sequence). Between the trimmed V and J ends, which lost 4 bases and 3 bases, there was a span of 12 bases. This CDR3 has 14 amino acids. The CDR3 loop is CASSLKGSTDTQYF. The CDR3 region has the DNA TGTGCCAGCAGCCTCAAGGGGTCTACAGATACGCAGTATTTT. The full variable domain, in which reference TRBV5-4 and TRBJ2-3 provide the parts outside the CDR3, is ETGVTQSPTHLIKTRGQQVTLRCSSQSGHNTVSWYQQALGQGPQFIFQYYREEENGRGNFPPRFSGLQFPNYSSELNVNALELDDSALYLCASSLKGSTDTQYFGPGTRLTVL.

The chain combines TRBV27 with TRBJ2-2; TRBD1 is a possible D gene (5 bases). The CDR3 consists of 14 residues. V was trimmed by 5 bases and J by 0 bases, leaving 7 bases between them. CDR1 and CDR2 from the germline V gene are MNHEY and SMNVEV (reference sequence). The CDR3 sequence is CASSQGTNTGELFF. The CDR3 bases are TGTGCCAGCAGTCAGGGAACGAACACCGGGGAGCTGTTTTTT.

The chain combines TRBV7-8 with TRBJ2-2, with unresolved D. Trimming pared 6 bases from V and 1 base from J, leaving 9 bases between. Looked up from germline, CDR1 is SGHVS and CDR2 is FQNEAQ. The CDR3 length is 14 residues. The CDR3 DNA follows: TGTGCCAGCAGAGGCTATATGAACACCGGGGAGCTGTTTTTT. Its protein product is CASRGYMNTGELFF.

The chain employs TRBV5-5 and TRBJ2-7; 7 bases fit TRBD1. The CDR3 length is 15 residues. From germline, CDR1 is SGHKS and CDR2 YYEKEE (reference sequence). V lost 4 bases to trimming and J lost 3 bases; unmatched junction nucleotides: 10. CDR3 region: CASSPGTERIYEQYF. CDR3 bases: TGTGCCAGCAGCCCCGGGACAGAAAGGATCTACGAGCAGTACTTC.

The chain employs TRBV11-2 and TRBJ2-2; D unclear. The CDR3 has 12 residues. Germline V gives CDR1 SGHAT, CDR2 FQNNGV. V gave up 1 base and J gave up 9 bases, with 6 bases separating them. This chain's CDR3 is CASSLVFRELFF. CDR3 coding DNA: TGTGCCAGCAGCTTAGTTTTCAGGGAGCTGTTTTTT.

The chain combines TRBV2 with TRBJ1-5; 7 positions agree with TRBD1. The germline gives CDR1 SNHLY, CDR2 FYNNEI. The CDR3 length is 14 residues. The V segment lost 5 bases and the J segment 5 bases; nucleotides outside the gene matches: 6. CDR3 DNA: TGTGCCAGCAGTCGCGACAGGGAGGATCAGCCCCAGCATTTT. Translation: CASSRDREDQPQHF.

V usage is TRBV5-1 and J usage is TRBJ2-5; a possible D gene is TRBD1 (5 bases). There are 14 residues in the CDR3. Trimming left V 4 bases short and J 5 bases short, with 15 bases between. Germline assignment: CDR1 SGHRS and CDR2 YFSETQ. The CDR3 here is CASSPAGSEETQYF. The CDR3 DNA reads TGCGCCAGCAGCCCCGCAGGGTCTGAGGAGACCCAGTACTTC.

The V call is TRBV7-9, the J call TRBJ1-1; possible D gene TRBD1, 5 bases. Trimming removed 3 bases from V and 10 bases from J, with 12 bases in between. Per germline, CDR1 SEHNR and CDR2 FQNEAQ (reference sequence). The CDR3 contains 12 residues. CDR3 amino acids: CASSFGMGGAFF. CDR3 DNA sequence: TGTGCCAGCAGCTTCGGGATGGGGGGAGCTTTCTTT.

V usage is TRBV9 and J usage is TRBJ1-1, with a weak D call TRBD1 (6 bases). Germline V gene lookup returns CDR1 SGDLS and CDR2 YYNGEE. V was shortened by 4 bases and J by 1 base, with 11 bases between the two germline ends. The CDR3 runs to 14 residues. In nucleotides, the CDR3 is TGTGCCAGCAGCTTCACAGGGAGGAACACTGAAGCTTTCTTT. Translation: CASSFTGRNTEAFF.

This clone was observed a few times. The rearrangement uses TRBV19 and TRBJ1-1, with a weak D call TRBD1 (6 bases). This CDR3 spans 14 amino acids. The V gene lost 5 bases and the J gene lost 0 bases, with 10 bases spanning the gap. Per germline, CDR1 LNHDA and CDR2 SQIVND (reference sequence). The CDR3 loop is CASSQGWMNTEAFF. CDR3 DNA: TGTGCCAGTAGTCAGGGGTGGATGAACACTGAAGCTTTCTTT.

V gene TRBV5-1 combines with J gene TRBJ2-5, with 7 bases matching TRBD1. Germline CDR1 is SGHRS and CDR2 is YFSETQ. The CDR3 is made up of 15 amino acids. V was clipped by 3 bases and J by 0 bases; unmatched bases: 5. The CDR3 region is CASSYNRGDQETQYF. The CDR3 nucleotides read TGCGCCAGCAGCTACAACAGGGGAGACCAAGAGACCCAGTACTTC.

This chain connects TRBV7-2 to TRBJ1-3, with a possible D match to TRBD1 (6 bases). From germline, CDR1 is SGHTA and CDR2 FQGNSA. The CDR3 has 15 residues. Trimming removed 7 bases from V and 2 bases from J, with 15 bases in between. Here the CDR3 DNA reads TGTGCCAGCACCCCCCCGGGGGCAACTGGAAACACCATATATTTT. Protein: CASTPPGATGNTIYF. The full variable domain, its missing parts supplied by reference TRBV7-2 and TRBJ1-3, is GAGVSQSPSNKVTEKGKDVELRCDPISGHTALYWYRQSLGQGLEFLIYFQGNSAPDKSGLPSDRFSAERTGGSVSTLTIQRTQQEDSAVYLCASTPPGATGNTIYFGEGSWLTVV.

The J gene is TRBJ2-3, the V gene TRBV6-6; D tentatively fits TRBD1 or TRBD2 (6 bases each). The CDR3 consists of 15 residues. From germline, CDR1 is MNHNY and CDR2 SVGAGI (reference sequence). V lost 3 bases and J 5 bases, leaving 15 bases between the germline ends. The CDR3 nucleotides read TGTGCCAGCAGTTATCAGGGGAGGCCGGGAGATACGCAGTATTTT. This translates into CASSYQGRPGDTQYF.

This clone showed up just once. The genes are TRBV6-5 and TRBJ2-1; D is unclear. Germline V lookup: CDR1 MNHEY, CDR2 SVGAGI. Trimming removed 5 bases at V and 1 base at J, with 12 bases between. The CDR3 has 15 residues. The CDR3 spells CASSVTAPSYNEQFF. In nucleotides, the CDR3 is TGTGCCAGCAGTGTTACAGCCCCTTCCTACAATGAGCAGTTCTTC.

This sequence joins TRBV29-1 and TRBJ1-1; D may be TRBD1 (5 bases). Per germline, CDR1 SQVTM and CDR2 ANQGSEA. V shed 5 bases and J shed 4 bases, with 11 bases lying between them. The CDR3 consists of 12 residues. Here the CDR3 DNA reads TGCAGCGTTTTGCCAGGGACCACTGAAGCTTTCTTT. Its protein is CSVLPGTTEAFF. The variable domain in full, completed from reference TRBV29-1 and TRBJ1-1, reads SAVISQKPSRDICQRGTSLTIQCQVDSQVTMMFWYRQQPGQSLTLIATANQGSEATYESGFVIDKFPISRPNLTFSTLTVSNMSPEDSSIYLCSVLPGTTEAFFGQGTRLTVV.